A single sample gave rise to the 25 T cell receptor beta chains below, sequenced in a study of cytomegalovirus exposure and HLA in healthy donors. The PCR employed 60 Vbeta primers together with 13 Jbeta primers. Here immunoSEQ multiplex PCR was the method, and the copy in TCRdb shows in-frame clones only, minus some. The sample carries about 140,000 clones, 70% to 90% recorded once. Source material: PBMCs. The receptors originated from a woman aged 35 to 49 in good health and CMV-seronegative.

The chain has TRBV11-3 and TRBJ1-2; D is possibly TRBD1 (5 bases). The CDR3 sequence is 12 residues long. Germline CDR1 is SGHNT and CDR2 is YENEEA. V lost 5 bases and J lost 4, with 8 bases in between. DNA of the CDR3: TGTGCCAGCAGCGTTGACAGCTATGGCTACACCTTC. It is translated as CASSVDSYGYTF.

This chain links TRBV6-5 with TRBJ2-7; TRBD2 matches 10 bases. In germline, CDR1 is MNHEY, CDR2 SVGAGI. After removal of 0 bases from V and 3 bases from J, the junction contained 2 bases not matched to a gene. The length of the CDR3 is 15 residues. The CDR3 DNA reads TGTGCCAGCAGTTACTCGGGACTAGCGAGCTACGAGCAGTACTTC. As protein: CASSYSGLASYEQYF.

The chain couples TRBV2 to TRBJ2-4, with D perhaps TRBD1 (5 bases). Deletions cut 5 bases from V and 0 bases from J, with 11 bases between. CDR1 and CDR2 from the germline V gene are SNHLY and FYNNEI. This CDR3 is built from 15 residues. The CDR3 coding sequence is TGTGCCAGCAGTTTCGACAGACTAGCCAAAAACATTCAGTACTTC. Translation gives CASSFDRLAKNIQYF. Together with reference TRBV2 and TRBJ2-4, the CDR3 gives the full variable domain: EPEVTQTPSHQVTQMGQEVILRCVPISNHLYFYWYRQILGQKVEFLVSFYNNEISEKSEIFDDQFSVERPDGSNFTLKIRSTKLEDSAMYFCASSFDRLAKNIQYFGAGTRLSVL.

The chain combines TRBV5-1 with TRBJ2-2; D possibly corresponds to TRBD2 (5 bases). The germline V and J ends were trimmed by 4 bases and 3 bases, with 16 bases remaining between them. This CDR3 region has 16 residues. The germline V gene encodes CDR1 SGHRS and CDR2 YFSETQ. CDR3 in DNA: TGCGCCAGCAGCGAAAATGGCGGGTGGGACACCGGGGAGCTGTTTTTT. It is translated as CASSENGGWDTGELFF.

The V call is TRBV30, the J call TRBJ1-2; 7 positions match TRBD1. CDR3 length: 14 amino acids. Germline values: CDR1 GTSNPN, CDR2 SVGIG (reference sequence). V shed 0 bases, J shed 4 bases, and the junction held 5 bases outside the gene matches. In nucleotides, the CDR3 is TGTGCCTGGAGTGTTCTAGGGGGCTCCTATGGCTACACCTTC. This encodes CAWSVLGGSYGYTF.

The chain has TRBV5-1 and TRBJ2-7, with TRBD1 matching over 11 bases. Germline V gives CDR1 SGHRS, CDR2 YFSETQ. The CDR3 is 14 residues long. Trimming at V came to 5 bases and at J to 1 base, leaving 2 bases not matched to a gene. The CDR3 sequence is CASRGQGGSYEQYF. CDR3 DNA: TGCGCCAGCAGGGGACAGGGGGGATCCTACGAGCAGTACTTC.

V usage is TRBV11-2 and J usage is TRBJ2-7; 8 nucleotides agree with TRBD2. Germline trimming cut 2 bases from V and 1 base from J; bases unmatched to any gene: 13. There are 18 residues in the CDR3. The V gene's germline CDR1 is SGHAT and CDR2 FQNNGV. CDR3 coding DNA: TGTGCCAGCAGCTTATTTTATCGGGGCGGGACTAGATCCTACGAGCAGTACTTC. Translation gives CASSLFYRGGTRSYEQYF. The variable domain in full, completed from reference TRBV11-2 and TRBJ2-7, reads EAGVAQSPRYKIIEKRQSVAFWCNPISGHATLYWYQQILGQGPKLLIQFQNNGVVDDSQLPKDRFSAERLKGVDSTLKIQPAKLEDSAVYLCASSLFYRGGTRSYEQYFGPGTRLTVT.

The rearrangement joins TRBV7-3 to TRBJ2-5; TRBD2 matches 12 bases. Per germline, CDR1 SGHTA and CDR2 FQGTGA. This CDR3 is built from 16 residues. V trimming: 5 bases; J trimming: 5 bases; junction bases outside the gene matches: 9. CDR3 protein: CASSPQGTSGYETQYF. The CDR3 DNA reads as TGTGCCAGCAGCCCTCAGGGGACTAGCGGGTACGAGACCCAGTACTTC. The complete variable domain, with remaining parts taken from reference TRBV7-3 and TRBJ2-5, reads GAGVSQTPSNKVTEKGKYVELRCDPISGHTALYWYRQSLGQGPEFLIYFQGTGAADDSGLPNDRFFAVRPEGSVSTLKIQRTERGDSAVYLCASSPQGTSGYETQYFGPGTRLLVL.

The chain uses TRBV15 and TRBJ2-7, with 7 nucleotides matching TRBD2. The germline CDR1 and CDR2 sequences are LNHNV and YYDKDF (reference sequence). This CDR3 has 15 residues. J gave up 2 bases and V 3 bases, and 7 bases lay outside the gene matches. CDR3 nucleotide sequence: TGTGCCACCAGCAGGTTGTCAGGGACTACCTACGAGCAGTACTTC. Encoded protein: CATSRLSGTTYEQYF.

The CDR3 protein is CASSLVETGEQFF. Written as DNA, the CDR3 is TGTGCCAGCAGCTTGGTGGAGACAGGGGAGCAGTTCTTC. This sequence joins TRBV5-4 and TRBJ2-1, with 7 bases aligning to TRBD1. The ends lost 0 bases at V and 10 bases at J; junction bases unmatched: 4. In germline, CDR1 is SGHNT, CDR2 YYREEE (reference sequence). The CDR3 loop spans 13 amino acids. The entire variable domain, with the rest obtained from reference TRBV5-4 and TRBJ2-1, is as follows: ETGVTQSPTHLIKTRGQQVTLRCSSQSGHNTVSWYQQALGQGPQFIFQYYREEENGRGNFPPRFSGLQFPNYSSELNVNALELDDSALYLCASSLVETGEQFFGPGTRLTVL.

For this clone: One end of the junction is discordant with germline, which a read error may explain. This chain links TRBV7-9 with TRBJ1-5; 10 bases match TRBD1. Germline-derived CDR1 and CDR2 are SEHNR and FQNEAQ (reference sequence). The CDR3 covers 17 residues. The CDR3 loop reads CSSSPGTGALVGQPQHF. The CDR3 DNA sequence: TGTTCCAGCAGCCCCGGGACAGGGGCCTTGGTGGGTCAGCCCCAGCATTTT.

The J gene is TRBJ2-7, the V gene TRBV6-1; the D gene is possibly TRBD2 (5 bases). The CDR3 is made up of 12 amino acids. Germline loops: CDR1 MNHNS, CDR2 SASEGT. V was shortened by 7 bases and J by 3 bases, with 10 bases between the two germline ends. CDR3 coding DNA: TGTGCCAGCACCCGGGATATCTACGAGCAGTACTTC. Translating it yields CASTRDIYEQYF.

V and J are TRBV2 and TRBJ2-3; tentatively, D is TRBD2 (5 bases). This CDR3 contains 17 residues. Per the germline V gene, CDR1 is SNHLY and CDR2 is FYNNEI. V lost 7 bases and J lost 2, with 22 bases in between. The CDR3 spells CASKELGWGADTDTQYF. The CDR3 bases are TGTGCCAGCAAGGAATTGGGGTGGGGAGCGGACACAGATACGCAGTATTTT.

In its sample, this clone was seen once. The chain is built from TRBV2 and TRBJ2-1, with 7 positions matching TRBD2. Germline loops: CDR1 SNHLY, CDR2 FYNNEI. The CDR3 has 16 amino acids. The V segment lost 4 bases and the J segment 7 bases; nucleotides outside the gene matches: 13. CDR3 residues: CASSGEVRGSVNEQFF. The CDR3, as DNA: TGTGCCAGCAGTGGGGAAGTTCGCGGGAGTGTAAATGAGCAGTTCTTC.

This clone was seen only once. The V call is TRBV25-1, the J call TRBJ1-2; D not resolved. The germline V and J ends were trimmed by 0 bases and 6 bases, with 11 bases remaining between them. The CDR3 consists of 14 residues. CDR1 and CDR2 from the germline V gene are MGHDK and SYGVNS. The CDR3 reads CASSEYAGIHGYTF. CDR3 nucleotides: TGTGCCAGCAGTGAATATGCGGGGATCCATGGCTACACCTTC.

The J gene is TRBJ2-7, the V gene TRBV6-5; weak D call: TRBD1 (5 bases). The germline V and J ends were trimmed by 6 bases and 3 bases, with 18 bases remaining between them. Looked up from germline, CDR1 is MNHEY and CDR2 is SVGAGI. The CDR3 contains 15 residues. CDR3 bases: TGTGCCAGCAGCCTCTCAGGGTTAAGTCGCTACGAGCAGTACTTC. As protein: CASSLSGLSRYEQYF.

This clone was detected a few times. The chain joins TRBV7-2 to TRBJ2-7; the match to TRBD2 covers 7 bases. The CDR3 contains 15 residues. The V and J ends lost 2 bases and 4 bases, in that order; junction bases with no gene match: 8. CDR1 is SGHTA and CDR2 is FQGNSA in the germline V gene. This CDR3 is CASSLNTGLGYEQYF. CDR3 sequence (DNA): TGTGCCAGCAGCTTAAATACCGGACTAGGGTACGAGCAGTACTTC.

The CDR3 DNA is TGTGCCAGCAGCCCGACTCCGATGGATGAGCAGTTCTTC. Amino acids: CASSPTPMDEQFF. V gene TRBV4-2 combines with J gene TRBJ2-1; D is undetermined. The CDR3 contains 13 residues. Germline CDR1 reads LGHNA; CDR2 reads YNFKEQ. The V end lost 4 bases, the J end lost 8 bases, and 12 bases lay between the germline ends.

Here the CDR3 DNA reads TGTGCCAGCAGCTTGACTAGCGGGACTTACAATGAGCAGTTCTTC. It yields the protein CASSLTSGTYNEQFF. The chain uses TRBV5-4 and TRBJ2-1; 10 bases agree with TRBD2. Germline V CDR1 and CDR2: SGHNT, YYREEE (reference sequence). V was pared by 1 base and J by 4 bases, with 2 bases of the junction left unmatched. This CDR3 is 15 amino acids long.

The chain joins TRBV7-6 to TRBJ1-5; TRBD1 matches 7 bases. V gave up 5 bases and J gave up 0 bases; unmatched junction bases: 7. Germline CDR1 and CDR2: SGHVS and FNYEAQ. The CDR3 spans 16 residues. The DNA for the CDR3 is TGTGCCAGCAGCCCAGGGACAGTTTATAGCAATCAGCCCCAGCATTTT. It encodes CASSPGTVYSNQPQHF.

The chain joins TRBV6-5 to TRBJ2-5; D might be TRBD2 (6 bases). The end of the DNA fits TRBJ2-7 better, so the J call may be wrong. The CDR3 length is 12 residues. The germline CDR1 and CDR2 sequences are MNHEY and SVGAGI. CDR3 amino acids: CASRGGPYEQYF. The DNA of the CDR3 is TGTGCCAGCAGGGGGGGACCCTACGAGCAGTACTTC.

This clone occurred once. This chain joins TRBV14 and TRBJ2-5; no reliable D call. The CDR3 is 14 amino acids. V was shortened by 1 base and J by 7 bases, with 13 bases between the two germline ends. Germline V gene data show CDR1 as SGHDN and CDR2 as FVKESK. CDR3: CASSQGGLPATQYF. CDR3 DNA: TGTGCCAGCAGCCAAGGAGGCTTGCCAGCGACCCAGTACTTC.

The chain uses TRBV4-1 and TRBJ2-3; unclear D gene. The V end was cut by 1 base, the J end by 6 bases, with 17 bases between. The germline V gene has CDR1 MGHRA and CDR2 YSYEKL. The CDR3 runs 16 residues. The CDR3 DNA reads TGCGCCAGCAGCCAAGCTGCGGTAACCGCTATGGATACGCAGTATTTT. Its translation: CASSQAAVTAMDTQYF.

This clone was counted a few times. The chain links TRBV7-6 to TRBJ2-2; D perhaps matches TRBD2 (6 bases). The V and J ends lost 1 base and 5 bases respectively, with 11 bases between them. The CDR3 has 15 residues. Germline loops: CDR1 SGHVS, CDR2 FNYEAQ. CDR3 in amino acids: CASSLVGRGTGELFF. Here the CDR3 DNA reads TGTGCCAGCAGCTTAGTGGGTCGGGGGACCGGGGAGCTGTTTTTT.

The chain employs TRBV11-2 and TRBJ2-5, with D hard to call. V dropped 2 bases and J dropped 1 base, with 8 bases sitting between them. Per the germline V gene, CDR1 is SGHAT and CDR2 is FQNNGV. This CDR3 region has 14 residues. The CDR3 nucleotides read TGTGCCAGCAGCTTATACAGCTCCCAAGAGACCCAGTACTTC. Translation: CASSLYSSQETQYF.